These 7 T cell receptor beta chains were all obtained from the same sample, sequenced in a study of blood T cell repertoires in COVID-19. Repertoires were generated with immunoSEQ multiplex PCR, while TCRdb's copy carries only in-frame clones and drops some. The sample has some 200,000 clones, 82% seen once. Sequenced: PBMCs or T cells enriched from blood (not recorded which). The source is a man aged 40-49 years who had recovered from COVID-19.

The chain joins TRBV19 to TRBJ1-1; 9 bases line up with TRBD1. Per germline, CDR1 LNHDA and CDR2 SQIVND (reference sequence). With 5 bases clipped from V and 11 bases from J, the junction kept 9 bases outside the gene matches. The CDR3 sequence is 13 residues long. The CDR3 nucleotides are TGTGCCAGTAGTCTAAGACAGGGGGACCGCGCTTTCTTT. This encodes CASSLRQGDRAFF.

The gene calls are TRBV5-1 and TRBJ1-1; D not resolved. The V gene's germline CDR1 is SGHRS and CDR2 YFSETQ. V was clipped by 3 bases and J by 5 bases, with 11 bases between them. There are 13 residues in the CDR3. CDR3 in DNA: TGCGCCAGCAGCTCCCTAGAGAATACTGAAGCTTTCTTT. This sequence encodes CASSSLENTEAFF.

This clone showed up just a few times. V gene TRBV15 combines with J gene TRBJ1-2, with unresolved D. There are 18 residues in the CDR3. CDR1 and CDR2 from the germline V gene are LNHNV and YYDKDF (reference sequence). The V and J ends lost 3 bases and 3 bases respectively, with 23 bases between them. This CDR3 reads CATSRRAYGGLGDYGYTF. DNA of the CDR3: TGTGCCACCAGCAGGAGGGCCTATGGAGGGCTCGGTGACTATGGCTACACCTTC.

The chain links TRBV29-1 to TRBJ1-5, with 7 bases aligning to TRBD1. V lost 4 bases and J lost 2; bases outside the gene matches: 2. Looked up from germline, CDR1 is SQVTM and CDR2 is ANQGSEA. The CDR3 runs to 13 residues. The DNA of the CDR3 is TGCAGCGTTGGCAGGGGGGGCAATCAGCCCCAGCATTTT. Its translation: CSVGRGGNQPQHF.

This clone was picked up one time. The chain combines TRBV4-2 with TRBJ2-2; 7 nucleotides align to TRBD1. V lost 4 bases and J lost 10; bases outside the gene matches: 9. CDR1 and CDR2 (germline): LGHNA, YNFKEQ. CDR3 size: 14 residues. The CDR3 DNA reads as TGTGCCAGCAGCCTACAGACAGGGAGAGAGGAGCTGTTTTTT. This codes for CASSLQTGREELFF.

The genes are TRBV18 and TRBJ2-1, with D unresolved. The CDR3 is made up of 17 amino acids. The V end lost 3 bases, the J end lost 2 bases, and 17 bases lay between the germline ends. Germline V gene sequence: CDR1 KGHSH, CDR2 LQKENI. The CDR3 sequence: CASSPVERPTPYNEQFF. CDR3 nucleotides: TGTGCCAGCTCACCGGTCGAGCGACCCACCCCCTACAATGAGCAGTTCTTC.

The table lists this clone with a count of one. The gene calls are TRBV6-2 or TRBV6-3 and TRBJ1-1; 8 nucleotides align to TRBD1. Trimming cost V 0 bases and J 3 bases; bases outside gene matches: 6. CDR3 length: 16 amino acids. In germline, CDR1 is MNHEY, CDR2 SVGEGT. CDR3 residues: CASSYSRQGQDTEAFF. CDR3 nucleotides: TGTGCCAGCAGTTACTCCCGACAGGGACAGGACACTGAAGCTTTCTTT.